These T cell receptor beta chains were read from a single sample in a study of T cell changes during pregnancy in multiple sclerosis. Some clones are missing from TCRdb's copy, which holds only in-frame ones; the method was immunoSEQ multiplex PCR. Of 35,000 to 45,000 clones in the sample, 91% were seen once. This specimen consisted of CD4+ T cells from peripheral blood mononuclear cells, obtained before pregnancy. The receptors come from a female donor with multiple sclerosis, enrolled in a pregnancy study. Each CDR3 is given with its conserved first and last residue. The order of the fields is D gene, clone size, V gene, J gene, CDR3 protein, CDR3 DNA. D genes are given only for firm matches. The listing skips clone size in some rows; elsewhere it reads once, few, many or a size class.

>NA|NA|TRBV18|TRBJ1-2
CASSARQNPGTNYGYTF
TGTGCCAGCTCCGCTCGCCAGAACCCCGGGACTAACTATGGCTACACCTTC
>NA|NA|TRBV18|TRBJ1-5
CASSPNRGNQPQHF
TGTGCCAGCTCACCAAACAGGGGCAATCAGCCCCAGCATTTT
>TRBD1|NA|TRBV9|TRBJ2-2
CASSVADRVTGELFF
TGTGCCAGCAGCGTAGCCGACAGGGTCACCGGGGAGCTGTTTTTT
>NA|NA|TRBV9|TRBJ2-3
CASSGTVSTDTQYF
TGTGCCAGCAGCGGGACAGTGAGCACAGATACGCAGTATTTT
>TRBD2|NA|TRBV7-2|TRBJ2-4
CASSSWGLAGALAKNIQYF
TGTGCCAGCAGCTCCTGGGGCCTAGCGGGGGCCTTAGCCAAAAACATTCAGTACTTC
>NA|NA|TRBV5-1|TRBJ2-5
CASSNRIGDSPQRETQYF
TGCGCCAGCAGCAACCGAATAGGGGATTCCCCCCAAAGGGAGACCCAGTACTTC
>NA|once|TRBV4-3|TRBJ2-3
CASSRLRGYTQYF
TGCGCCAGCAGCCGCCTCAGGGGTTATACGCAGTATTTT
>TRBD2|NA|TRBV15|TRBJ2-1
CATSRELGRGGTNEQFF
TGTGCCACCAGCAGAGAGTTGGGGCGGGGGGGTACGAATGAGCAGTTCTTC
>NA|few|TRBV7-2|TRBJ1-1
CASSLPGNTEAFF
TGTGCCAGCAGCTTGCCGGGGAACACTGAAGCTTTCTTT
>TRBD1|NA|TRBV30|TRBJ1-5
CAWRMGQGLNQPQHF
TGTGCCTGGAGGATGGGACAGGGGCTCAATCAGCCCCAGCATTTT
>NA|once|TRBV4-1|TRBJ2-1
CASSQDRGGRRSDEQFF
TGCGCCAGCAGCCAAGATCGAGGGGGAAGGCGGTCGGATGAGCAGTTCTTC
>NA|NA|TRBV7-2|TRBJ1-3
CASSLALAASGNTIYF
TGTGCCAGCAGCTTAGCGTTAGCAGCTTCTGGAAACACCATATATTTT
>TRBD2|NA|TRBV4-3|TRBJ2-3
CASSQGLAGTDTQYF
TGCGCCAGCAGCCAAGGCTTAGCGGGGACAGATACGCAGTATTTT
>NA|NA|TRBV9|TRBJ1-1
CASSQIRVGTEAFF
TGTGCCAGCAGCCAAATCAGGGTGGGAACTGAAGCTTTCTTT
>NA|NA|TRBV7-9|TRBJ1-6
CALDKGFNSPLHF
TGTGCCCTAGACAAGGGGTTCAATTCACCCCTCCACTTT
>TRBD1|NA|TRBV14|TRBJ2-5
CASSHLTGDVETQYF
TGTGCCAGCAGCCACCTGACAGGGGACGTCGAGACCCAGTACTTC
>NA|NA|TRBV23-1|TRBJ1-2
CASSLEGVCWDGYTF
TGCGCCAGCAGTCTTGAGGGGGTATGTTGGGATGGCTACACCTTC
>TRBD2|NA|TRBV18|TRBJ2-1
CASSPPQGARLAGSYNEQFF
TGTGCCAGCTCACCACCCCAGGGAGCGAGGCTAGCGGGTTCCTACAATGAGCAGTTCTTC
>NA|NA|TRBV11-1|TRBJ1-2
CASSLTGLYGYTF
TGTGCCAGCAGCTTGACAGGCCTTTATGGCTACACCTTC
>NA|NA|TRBV29-1|TRBJ1-4
CSVGGREKLFF
TGCAGCGTTGGCGGTAGAGAAAAACTGTTTTTT
>TRBD2|NA|TRBV15|TRBJ2-7
CATSRGASGGGGSYEQYF
TGTGCCACCAGCAGAGGTGCTAGCGGGGGAGGAGGGTCCTACGAGCAGTACTTC
>NA|NA|TRBV18|TRBJ1-1
CASSPPNRKVPQNTEAFF
TGTGCCAGCTCACCACCCAACAGGAAGGTTCCACAGAACACTGAAGCTTTCTTT
>NA|NA|TRBV15|TRBJ2-2
CATSRDLRTGELFF
TGTGCCACCAGCAGAGATTTGCGGACCGGGGAGCTGTTTTTT
>NA|NA|TRBV7-2|TRBJ1-2
CASSLAAGNYGYTF
TGTGCCAGCAGCTTAGCCGCGGGAAACTATGGCTACACCTTC
>NA|NA|TRBV11-2|TRBJ2-1
CASSLEPGKGRKQFF
TGTGCCAGCAGCTTAGAGCCAGGGAAGGGCCGGAAGCAGTTCTTC
>NA|NA|TRBV19|TRBJ1-5
CASRTGSYSNQPQHF
TGTGCCAGTAGGACAGGTTCATATAGCAATCAGCCCCAGCATTTT
>TRBD1|NA|TRBV5-1|TRBJ2-1
CASSLEGAVGNEQFF
TGCGCCAGCAGCTTGGAGGGGGCCGTTGGTAATGAGCAGTTCTTC
>TRBD2|NA|TRBV4-2|TRBJ2-3
CASSLMTSGGRDTQYF
TGTGCCAGCAGCCTCATGACTAGCGGGGGCCGAGATACGCAGTATTTT
>TRBD1|NA|TRBV5-4|TRBJ1-5
CASSLGRGDNQPQHF
TGTGCCAGCAGCTTGGGCAGGGGGGACAATCAGCCCCAGCATTTT
>NA|NA|TRBV19|TRBJ2-2
CASRVGERAGELFF
TGTGCCAGTAGGGTCGGGGAAAGAGCCGGGGAGCTGTTTTTT
>TRBD2|NA|TRBV9|TRBJ2-3
CASSVGSGGEAAQYF
TGTGCCAGCAGCGTAGGAAGCGGGGGGGAGGCAGCGCAGTATTTT
>TRBD1|NA|TRBV7-2|TRBJ1-2
CASSASTGGAGYGYTF
TGTGCCAGCAGCGCCTCGACAGGGGGCGCTGGCTATGGCTACACCTTC
>NA|NA|TRBV29-1|TRBJ1-2
CSVERQGNYGYTF
TGCAGCGTCGAGAGGCAGGGGAACTATGGCTACACCTTC
>NA|NA|TRBV6-6|TRBJ1-4
CASRPDSFWANEKLFF
TGTGCCAGCAGACCCGACAGCTTTTGGGCGAATGAAAAACTGTTTTTT
>NA|NA|TRBV23-1|TRBJ2-5
CASSQSCRKETQYF
TGCGCCAGCAGTCAATCGTGCAGGAAAGAGACCCAGTACTTC
>NA|NA|TRBV12-5|TRBJ1-2
CASGYGGAAYGYTF
TGTGCTAGTGGTTACGGGGGGGCAGCCTATGGCTACACCTTC
>NA|once|TRBV4-3|TRBJ2-1
CASSQEAAYNEQFF
TGCGCCAGCAGCCAAGAGGCGGCTTACAATGAGCAGTTCTTC
>TRBD1|NA|TRBV19|TRBJ1-1
CASSPQGAPNTEAFF
TGTGCCAGTAGTCCTCAGGGGGCGCCGAACACTGAAGCTTTCTTT
>NA|NA|TRBV27|TRBJ2-2
CASGTHPGELFF
TGTGCCAGCGGGACACACCCCGGGGAGCTGTTTTTT
>TRBD1|NA|TRBV9|TRBJ1-2
CASSDRGTNYGYTF
TGTGCCAGCAGCGACAGGGGAACTAACTATGGCTACACCTTC